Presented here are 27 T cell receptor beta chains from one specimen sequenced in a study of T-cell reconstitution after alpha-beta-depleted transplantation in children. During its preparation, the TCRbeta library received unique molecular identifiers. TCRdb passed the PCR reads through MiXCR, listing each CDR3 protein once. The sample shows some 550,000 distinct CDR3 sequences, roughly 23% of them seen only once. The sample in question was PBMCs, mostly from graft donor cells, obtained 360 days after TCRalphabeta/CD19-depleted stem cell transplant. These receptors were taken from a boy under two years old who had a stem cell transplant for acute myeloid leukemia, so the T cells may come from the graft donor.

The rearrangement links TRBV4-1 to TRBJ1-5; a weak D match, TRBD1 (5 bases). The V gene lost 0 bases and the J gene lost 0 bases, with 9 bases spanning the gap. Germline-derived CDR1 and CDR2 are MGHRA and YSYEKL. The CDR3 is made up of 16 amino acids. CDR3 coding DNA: TGCGCCAGCAGCCAAGATATGGGGGGTAGCAATCAGCCCCAGCATTTT. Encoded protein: CASSQDMGGSNQPQHF.

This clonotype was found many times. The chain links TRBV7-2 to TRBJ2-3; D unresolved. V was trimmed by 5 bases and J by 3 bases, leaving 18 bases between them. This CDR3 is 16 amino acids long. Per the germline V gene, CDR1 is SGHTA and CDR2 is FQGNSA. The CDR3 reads CASSALPVAPTDTQYF. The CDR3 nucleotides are TGTGCCAGCAGCGCCCTTCCGGTGGCGCCAACAGATACGCAGTATTTT.

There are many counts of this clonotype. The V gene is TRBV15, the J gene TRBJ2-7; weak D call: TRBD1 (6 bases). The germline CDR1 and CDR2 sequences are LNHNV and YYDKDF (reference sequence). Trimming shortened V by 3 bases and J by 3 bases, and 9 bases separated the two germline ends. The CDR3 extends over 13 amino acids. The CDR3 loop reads CATSRDRDYEQYV. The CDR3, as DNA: TGTGCCACCAGCAGGGACAGAGACTACGAGCAGTACGTC.

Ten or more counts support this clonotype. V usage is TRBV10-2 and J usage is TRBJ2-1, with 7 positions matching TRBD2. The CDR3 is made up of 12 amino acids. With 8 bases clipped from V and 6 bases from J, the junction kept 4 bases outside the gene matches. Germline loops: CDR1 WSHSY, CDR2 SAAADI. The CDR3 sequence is CASRLAGNEQFF. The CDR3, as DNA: TGCGCCAGCCGACTAGCAGGCAATGAGCAGTTCTTC.

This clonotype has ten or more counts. CDR3 nucleotide sequence: TGTGCCATCAGCCGGGACAGGGTCAACGAGCAGTACGTC. It specifies CAISRDRVNEQYV. The chain recombines TRBV10-3 with TRBJ2-7, with 9 nucleotides matching TRBD1. This CDR3 has 13 residues. V dropped 6 bases and J dropped 5; count of bases not matched to a gene: 5. Germline V gives CDR1 ENHRY, CDR2 SYGVKD.

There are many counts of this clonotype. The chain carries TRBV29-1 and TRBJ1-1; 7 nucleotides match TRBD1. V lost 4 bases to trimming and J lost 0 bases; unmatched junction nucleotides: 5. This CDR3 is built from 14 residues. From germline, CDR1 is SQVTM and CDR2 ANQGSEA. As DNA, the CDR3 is TGCAGCGTTGGACAGGGAAACATGAACACTGAAGCTTTCTTT. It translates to CSVGQGNMNTEAFF. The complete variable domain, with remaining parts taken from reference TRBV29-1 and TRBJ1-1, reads SAVISQKPSRDICQRGTSLTIQCQVDSQVTMMFWYRQQPGQSLTLIATANQGSEATYESGFVIDKFPISRPNLTFSTLTVSNMSPEDSSIYLCSVGQGNMNTEAFFGQGTRLTVV.

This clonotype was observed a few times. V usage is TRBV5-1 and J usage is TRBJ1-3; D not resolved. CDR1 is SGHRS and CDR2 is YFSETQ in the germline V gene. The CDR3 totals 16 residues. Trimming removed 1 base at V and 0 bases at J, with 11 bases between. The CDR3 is CASSLLQSDSGNTIYF. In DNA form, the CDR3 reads TGCGCCAGCAGCTTGTTGCAGTCCGACTCTGGAAACACCATATATTTT.

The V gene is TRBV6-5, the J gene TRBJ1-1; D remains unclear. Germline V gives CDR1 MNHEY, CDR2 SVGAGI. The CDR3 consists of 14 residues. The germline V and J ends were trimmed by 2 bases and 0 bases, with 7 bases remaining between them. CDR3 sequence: CASSYEALNTEAFF. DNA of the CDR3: TGTGCCAGCAGTTACGAGGCCCTGAACACTGAAGCTTTCTTT.

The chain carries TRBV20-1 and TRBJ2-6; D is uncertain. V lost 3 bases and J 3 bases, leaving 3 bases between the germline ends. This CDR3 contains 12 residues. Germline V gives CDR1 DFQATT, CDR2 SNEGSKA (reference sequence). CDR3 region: CSASLGANVLTF. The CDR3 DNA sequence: TGCAGTGCTAGTCTTGGGGCCAACGTCCTGACTTTC.

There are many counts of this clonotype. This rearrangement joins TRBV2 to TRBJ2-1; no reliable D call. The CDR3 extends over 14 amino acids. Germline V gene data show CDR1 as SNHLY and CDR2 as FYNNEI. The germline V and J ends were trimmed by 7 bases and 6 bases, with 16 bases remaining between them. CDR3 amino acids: CASTRSTSANEQFF. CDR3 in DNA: TGTGCCAGCACTAGGTCCACATCGGCCAATGAGCAGTTCTTC.

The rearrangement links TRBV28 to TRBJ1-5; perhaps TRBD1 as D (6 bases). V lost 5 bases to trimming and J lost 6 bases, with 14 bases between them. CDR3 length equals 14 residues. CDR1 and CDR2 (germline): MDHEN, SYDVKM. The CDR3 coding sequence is TGTGCCAGCAGTCACAGGGAGGAGGGTCAGCCCCAGCATTTT. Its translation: CASSHREEGQPQHF.

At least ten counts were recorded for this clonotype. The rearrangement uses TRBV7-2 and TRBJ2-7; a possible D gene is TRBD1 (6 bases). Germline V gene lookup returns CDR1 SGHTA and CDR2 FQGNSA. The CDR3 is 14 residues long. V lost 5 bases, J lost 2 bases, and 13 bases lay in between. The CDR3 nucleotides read TGTGCCAGCAGCCTGTACAGGGATACCTACGAGCAGTACTTC. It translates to CASSLYRDTYEQYF.

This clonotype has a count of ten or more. The CDR3 DNA sequence: TGTGCCAGCAGTTTAAAGGTAGCGGGTAGCACAGATACGCAGTATTTT. Translation gives CASSLKVAGSTDTQYF. The gene calls are TRBV28 and TRBJ2-3, with TRBD2 matching over 7 bases. There are 16 residues in the CDR3. CDR1 and CDR2 from the germline V gene are MDHEN and SYDVKM. The trim removed 2 bases at V and 0 bases at J, leaving 5 bases unmatched.

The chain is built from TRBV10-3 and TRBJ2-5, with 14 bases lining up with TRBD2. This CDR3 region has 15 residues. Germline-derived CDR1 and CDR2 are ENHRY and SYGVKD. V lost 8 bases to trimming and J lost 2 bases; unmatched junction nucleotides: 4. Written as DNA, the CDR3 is TGTGCCATCGGACTAGCGGGGGGAATGCAAGAGACCCAGTACTTC. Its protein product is CAIGLAGGMQETQYF.

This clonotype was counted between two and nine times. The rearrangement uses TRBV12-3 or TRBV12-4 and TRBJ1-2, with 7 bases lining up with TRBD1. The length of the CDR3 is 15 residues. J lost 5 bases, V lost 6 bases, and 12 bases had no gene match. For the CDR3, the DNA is TGTGCCAGCAGCCCCCGGGACAGACCTTCTTATGGCTACACCTTC. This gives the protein CASSPRDRPSYGYTF.

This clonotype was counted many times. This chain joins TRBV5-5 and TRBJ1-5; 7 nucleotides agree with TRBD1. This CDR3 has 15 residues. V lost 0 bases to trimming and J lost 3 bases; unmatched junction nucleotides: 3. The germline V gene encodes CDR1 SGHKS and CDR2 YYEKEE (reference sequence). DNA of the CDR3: TGTGCCAGCAGCTTGGAGGACAGGCACAATCAGCCCCAGCATTTT. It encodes CASSLEDRHNQPQHF.

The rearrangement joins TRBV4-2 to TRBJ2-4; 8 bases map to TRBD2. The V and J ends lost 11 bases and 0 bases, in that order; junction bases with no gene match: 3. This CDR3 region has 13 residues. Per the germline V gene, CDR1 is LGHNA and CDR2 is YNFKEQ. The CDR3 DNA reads TGTGCCGCGCGGGGGGCAGCCAAAAACATTCAGTACTTC. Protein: CAARGAAKNIQYF.

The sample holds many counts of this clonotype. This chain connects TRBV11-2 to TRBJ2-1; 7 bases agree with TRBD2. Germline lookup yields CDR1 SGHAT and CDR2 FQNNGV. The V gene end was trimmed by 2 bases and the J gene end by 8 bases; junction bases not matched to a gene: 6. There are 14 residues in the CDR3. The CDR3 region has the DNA TGTGCCAGCAGCTTACCGCGGGGGAGGGATGAGCAGTTCTTC. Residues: CASSLPRGRDEQFF.

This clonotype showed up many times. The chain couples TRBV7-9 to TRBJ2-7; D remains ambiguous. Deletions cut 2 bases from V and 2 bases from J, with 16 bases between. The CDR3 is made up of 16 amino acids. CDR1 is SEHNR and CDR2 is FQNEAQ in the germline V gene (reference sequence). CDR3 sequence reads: CASSLLPASRTYEQYF. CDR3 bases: TGTGCCAGCAGCTTACTACCGGCGTCAAGGACCTACGAGCAGTACTTC.

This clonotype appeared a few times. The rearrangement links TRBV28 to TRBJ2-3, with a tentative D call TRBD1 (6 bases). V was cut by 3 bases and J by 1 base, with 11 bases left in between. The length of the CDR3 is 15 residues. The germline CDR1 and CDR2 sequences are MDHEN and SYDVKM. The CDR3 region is CASSLYPGGTDTQYF. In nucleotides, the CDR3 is TGTGCCAGCAGTTTGTATCCAGGGGGCACAGATACGCAGTATTTT.

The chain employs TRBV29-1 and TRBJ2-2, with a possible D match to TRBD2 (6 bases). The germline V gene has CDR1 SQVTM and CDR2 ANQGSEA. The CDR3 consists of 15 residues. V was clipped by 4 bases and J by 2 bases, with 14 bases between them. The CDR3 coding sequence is TGCAGCGTTGCCGGGGGACTTCTCAACACCGGGGAGCTGTTTTTT. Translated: CSVAGGLLNTGELFF.

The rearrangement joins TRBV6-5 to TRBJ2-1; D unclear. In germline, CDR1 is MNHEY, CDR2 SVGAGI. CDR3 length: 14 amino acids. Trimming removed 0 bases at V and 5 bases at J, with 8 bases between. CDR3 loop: CASSYSQPNNEQFF. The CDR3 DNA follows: TGTGCCAGCAGTTACTCCCAGCCCAACAATGAGCAGTTCTTC.

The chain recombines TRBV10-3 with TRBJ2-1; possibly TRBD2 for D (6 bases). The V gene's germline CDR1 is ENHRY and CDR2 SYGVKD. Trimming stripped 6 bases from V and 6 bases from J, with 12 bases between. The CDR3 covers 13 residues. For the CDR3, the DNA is TGTGCCATCAGCGTGGGACTGGCCAATGAGCAGTTCTTC. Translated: CAISVGLANEQFF.

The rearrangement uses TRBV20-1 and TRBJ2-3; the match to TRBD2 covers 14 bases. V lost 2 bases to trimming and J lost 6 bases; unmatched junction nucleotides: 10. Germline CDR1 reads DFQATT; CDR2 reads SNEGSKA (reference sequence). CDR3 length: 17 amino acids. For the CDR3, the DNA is TGCAGTGCTAGACGCAGTGGACTAGCGGGGGGCGGGGATACGCAGTATTTT. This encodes CSARRSGLAGGGDTQYF.

CDR3 coding DNA: TGCAGTGCAGCACCGGGACTAGCGGGGGAAGAGACCCAGTACTTC. Amino acids: CSAAPGLAGEETQYF. The chain employs TRBV20-1 and TRBJ2-5; TRBD2 matches 14 bases. This CDR3 comprises 15 residues. V trimming: 6 bases; J trimming: 3 bases; junction bases outside the gene matches: 6. The germline gives CDR1 DFQATT, CDR2 SNEGSKA (reference sequence).

In nucleotides, the CDR3 is TGTGCCAGCACGGAAGCGGGGGGGACCACCTACGAGCAGTACTTC. This gives the protein CASTEAGGTTYEQYF. The chain couples TRBV6-1 to TRBJ2-7; TRBD2 matches at 10 bases. Per the germline V gene, CDR1 is MNHNS and CDR2 is SASEGT. After removal of 7 bases from V and 2 bases from J, the junction contained 8 bases not matched to a gene. This CDR3 comprises 15 residues.

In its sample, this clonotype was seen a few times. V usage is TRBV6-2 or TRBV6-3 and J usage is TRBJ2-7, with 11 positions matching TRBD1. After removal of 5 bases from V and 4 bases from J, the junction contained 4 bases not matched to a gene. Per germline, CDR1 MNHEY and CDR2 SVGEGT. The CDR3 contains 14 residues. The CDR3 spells CASSHGTGGYEQYF. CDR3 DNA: TGTGCCAGCAGTCACGGGACAGGGGGGTACGAGCAGTACTTC.